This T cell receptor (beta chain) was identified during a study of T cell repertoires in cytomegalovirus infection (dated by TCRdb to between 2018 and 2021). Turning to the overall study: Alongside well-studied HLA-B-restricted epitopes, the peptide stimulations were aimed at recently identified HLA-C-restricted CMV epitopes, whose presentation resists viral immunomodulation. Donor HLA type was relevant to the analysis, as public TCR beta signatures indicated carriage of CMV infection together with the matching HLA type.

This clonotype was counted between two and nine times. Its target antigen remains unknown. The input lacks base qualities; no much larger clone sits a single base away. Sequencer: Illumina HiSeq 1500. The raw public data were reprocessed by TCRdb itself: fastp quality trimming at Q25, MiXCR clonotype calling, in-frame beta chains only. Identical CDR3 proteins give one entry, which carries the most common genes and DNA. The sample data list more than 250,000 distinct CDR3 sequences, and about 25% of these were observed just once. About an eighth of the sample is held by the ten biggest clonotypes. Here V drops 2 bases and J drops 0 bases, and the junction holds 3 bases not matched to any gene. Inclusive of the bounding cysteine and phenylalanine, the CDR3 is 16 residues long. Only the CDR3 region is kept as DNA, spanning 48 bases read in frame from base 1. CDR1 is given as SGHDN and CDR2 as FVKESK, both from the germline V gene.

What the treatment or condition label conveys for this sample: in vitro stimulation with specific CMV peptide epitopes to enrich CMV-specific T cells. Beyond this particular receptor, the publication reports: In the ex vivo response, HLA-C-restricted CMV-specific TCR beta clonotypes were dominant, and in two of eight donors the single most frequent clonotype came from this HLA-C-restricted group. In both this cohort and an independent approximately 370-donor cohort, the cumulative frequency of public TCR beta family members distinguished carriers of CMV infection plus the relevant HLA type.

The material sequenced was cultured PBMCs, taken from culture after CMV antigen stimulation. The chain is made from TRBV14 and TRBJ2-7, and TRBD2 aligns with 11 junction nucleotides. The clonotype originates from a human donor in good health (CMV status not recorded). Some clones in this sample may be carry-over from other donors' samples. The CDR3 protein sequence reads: CASSQLAGGSSYEQYF. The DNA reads TGTGCCAGCAGCCAATTAGCGGGAGGGAGCTCCTACGAGCAGTACTTC. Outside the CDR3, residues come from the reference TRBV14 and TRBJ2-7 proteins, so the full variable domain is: EAGVTQFPSHSVIEKGQTVTLRCDPISGHDNLYWYRRVMGKEIKFLLHFVKESKQDESGMPNNRFLAERTGGTYSTLKVQPAELEDSGVYFCASSQLAGGSSYEQYFGPGTRLTVT.